One T cell receptor beta chain is described in this entry. There is no known antigen for this receptor. Qualities for individual bases were not recorded, and no much larger clone is one base off. The sample is drawn from a study of shared clonotypes between healthy human individuals (dated by TCRdb to between 2020 and 2021). Regarding the study in general: The cohort comprised a couple of women and a few men aged 18 to 49 years. For each donor, CD4 naive and CD4 memory were each run on three plates, CD8 naive on two plates, and CD8 memory on one plate. To estimate repertoire size and how much clonotypes are shared between individuals, the study performed deep sequencing of blood TCR repertoires from a few healthy adults. Different laboratories and diverse techniques were used to prepare libraries and sequence TCR repertoires, to increase sequencing depth and limit assay-specific biases. Each donor's leukapheresis produced roughly between roughly 0.85 and 10 billion PBMCs.

The donors were healthy, HIV-negative adults who had no recently reported acute infections or vaccinations. Every donor was a Caucasian adult residing in Nashville, Tennessee, USA. Magnetic negative selection was used to enrich CD4+ T cells, after which naive cells were positively selected on CD45RA and the negative fraction became the memory subset. After blood collection by leukapheresis, PBMCs were isolated using Ficoll-Histopaque density gradient centrifugation and then cryopreserved in the vapor phase of liquid nitrogen. Purity and quantity of every magnetically sorted T cell population were checked by analytical flow cytometry. Genomic DNA was isolated from every sorted fraction and measured by UV absorbance on a Nanodrop 2000c. Study-level results and caveats: Rarefaction of sorted-subset datasets indicated incomplete sequencing despite the large sequencing depth. Higher generation probabilities were observed for clonotypes shared by all four sorted-subset donors than for non-shared clonotypes. The genetic and exposure-history diversity represented was limited by the small number of donors. Sampling was limited to blood, and TCR repertoires in tissue likely differ from TCR repertoires in blood. Estimated clonotype richness was generally larger for naive than for memory subsets. When a few donors were compared, the shared fraction of clonotypes was about 5% for naive CD4, roughly 3.4% for naive CD8, 2.3% for memory CD4, and 0.3% to 0.5% for memory CD8. Pairwise subsampling led to the expectation that sequencing depth would affect the degree of clonotype sharing among donors.

CDR1 and CDR2 are drawn from the germline V gene: MNHNS, SASEGT. The CDR3 contains 15 residues, cysteine and phenylalanine counted. The kept DNA is CDR3 alone, 45 bases in frame from the first base. After removal of 7 bases from V and 5 bases from J, the junction retains 10 bases not matched to a gene. Using the deep immunoSEQ assay, TCR CDR3 regions were amplified from genomic DNA by multiplex PCR. Extracted genomic DNA from each cell subset was spread evenly across all wells of several immunoSEQ 96-well plates, with each plate serving as a replicate. For sorted subsets, around 200 ng genomic DNA, equal to 30,000 to 35,000 T cell genomes, was loaded into each replicate PCR. The purified libraries were quantified using a Qubit 3.0 fluorometer, sized with a Bioanalyzer 2100, and then quantified again using the KAPA Library Quantification kit. Every immunoSEQ 96-well plate was sequenced on a dedicated single-read 150-cycle Illumina NextSeq 550 flow cell. Per the authors' processing: The immunoSEQ output contained only junctional sequences without quality scores, so filtering could not match that applied to full-length reads. Sequences were annotated with PyIR, a Python wrapper for IgBLAST v1.9, and V/J genes and CDR3 were assigned using IMGT germline references. Reads were removed for weak V/J assignments (E-value above 1e-6), missing CDR3, stop codons, out-of-frame junctions, or ambiguous translated residues. V3J clonotypes were defined as sequences sharing an identical inferred V gene, J gene, and CDR3 amino acid sequence. Percentage overlap between repertoires was computed as shared unique clonotypes divided by the size of the smaller repertoire. Repertoire richness was assessed with RTK rarefaction, the Chao1 estimator, and Recon v2.1 estimates of unobserved clonotypes. For all TCRbeta clonotypes obtained by the gDNA method from a few donors, generation probabilities were computed with OLGA. TCRdb took over this immuneACCESS table, retaining in-frame rearrangements with V and J assigned. Such tables are incomplete; in checked studies, under half of the missing clones stem from an unresolved V gene, and the remainder is unexplained. Clone size and the V and J calls come from that table; the DNA yielded D and trimming. The sample records 950,000 to 1,100,000 clones, approximately 70% of which are singletons. In total, the top ten clones hold about 1.5% of the sample.

This chain joins TRBV6-1 to TRBJ2-5; 10 junctional bases match TRBD1. The sequenced material came from memory CD4+ T cells sorted from blood. This sample's cell subset or site label indicates: CD45RA-negative fraction. The TCR originated in a man younger than 35 in good health. The CDR3 region reads CASTQSRGQGETQYF. The DNA sequence reads TGTGCCAGCACCCAATCCAGGGGACAGGGGGAGACCCAGTACTTC.